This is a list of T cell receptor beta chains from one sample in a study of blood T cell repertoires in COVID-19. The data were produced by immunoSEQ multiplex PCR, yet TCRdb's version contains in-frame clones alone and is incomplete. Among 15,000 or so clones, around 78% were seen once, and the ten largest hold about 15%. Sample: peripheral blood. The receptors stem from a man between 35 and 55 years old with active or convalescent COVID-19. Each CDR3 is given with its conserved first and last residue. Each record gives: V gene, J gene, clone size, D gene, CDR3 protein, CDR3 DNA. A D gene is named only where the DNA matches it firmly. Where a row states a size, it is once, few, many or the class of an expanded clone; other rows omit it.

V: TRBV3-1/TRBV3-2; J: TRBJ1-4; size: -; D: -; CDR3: CASSPGTGANEKLFF; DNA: TGTGCCAGCAGCCCTGGGACGGGGGCTAATGAAAAACTGTTTTTT
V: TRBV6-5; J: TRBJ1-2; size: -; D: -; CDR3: CASSRAGNYGYTF; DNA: TGTGCCAGCAGTCGCGCAGGGAACTATGGCTACACCTTC
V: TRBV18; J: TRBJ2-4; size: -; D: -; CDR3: CASSPRTGIQYF; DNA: TGTGCCAGCTCACCCCGGACGGGAATTCAGTACTTC
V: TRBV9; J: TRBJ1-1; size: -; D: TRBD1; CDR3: CASSRSDRVGTEAFF; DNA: TGTGCCAGCAGCCGATCGGACAGGGTCGGAACTGAAGCTTTCTTT
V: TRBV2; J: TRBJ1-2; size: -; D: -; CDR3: CASSEEVYGSQEGYTF; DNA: TGTGCCAGCAGTGAAGAGGTATATGGGTCTCAGGAAGGCTACACCTTC
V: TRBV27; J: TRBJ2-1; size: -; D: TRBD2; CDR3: CASSLGLESYNEQFF; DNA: TGTGCCAGCAGTCTGGGACTAGAATCCTACAATGAGCAGTTCTTC
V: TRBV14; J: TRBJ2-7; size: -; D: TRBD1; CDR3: CASSRGQGQAPYEQYF; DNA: TGTGCCAGCAGCCGCGGGCAGGGACAGGCCCCCTACGAGCAGTACTTC
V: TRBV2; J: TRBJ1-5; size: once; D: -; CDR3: CASTGIVNQPQHF; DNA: TGTGCCAGTACAGGGATCGTCAATCAGCCCCAGCATTTT
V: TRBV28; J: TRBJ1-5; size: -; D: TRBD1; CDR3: CASSPATGVNQPQHF; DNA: TGTGCCAGCAGTCCCGCGACAGGGGTAAATCAGCCCCAGCATTTT
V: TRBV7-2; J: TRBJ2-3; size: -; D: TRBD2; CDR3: CASSFTSGNTDTQYF; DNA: TGTGCCAGCAGCTTTACTAGCGGGAACACAGATACGCAGTATTTT
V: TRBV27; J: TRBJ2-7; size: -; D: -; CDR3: CASSLGALREQYF; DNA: TGTGCCAGCAGTTTGGGAGCCTTGAGGGAGCAGTACTTC
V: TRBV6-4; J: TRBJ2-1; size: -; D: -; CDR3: CASSGQPGSEQFF; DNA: TGTGCCAGCAGTGGGCAGCCCGGGAGTGAGCAGTTCTTC
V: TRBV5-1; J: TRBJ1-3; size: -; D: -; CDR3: CASSLFAGNTIYF; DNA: TGCGCCAGCAGCTTGTTCGCTGGAAACACCATATATTTT
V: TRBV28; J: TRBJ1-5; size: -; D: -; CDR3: CASSFSSNQPQHF; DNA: TGTGCCAGCAGTTTTAGTAGCAATCAGCCCCAGCATTTT
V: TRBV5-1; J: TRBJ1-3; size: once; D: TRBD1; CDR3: CASSRTGTTSGNTIYF; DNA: TGCGCCAGCAGCCGGACAGGCACAACCTCTGGAAACACCATATATTTT
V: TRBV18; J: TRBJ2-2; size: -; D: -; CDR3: CASSYGSTGELFF; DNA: TGTGCCAGCTCATACGGGAGCACCGGGGAGCTGTTTTTT
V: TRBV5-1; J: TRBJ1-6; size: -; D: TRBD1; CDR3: CASSLAGTGYSPLHF; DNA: TGCGCCAGCAGCTTGGCCGGGACAGGGTACTCACCCCTCCACTTT
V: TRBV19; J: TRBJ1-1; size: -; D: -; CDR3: CASSIALDLEAFF; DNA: TGTGCCAGTAGTATAGCCCTTGACCTGGAGGCTTTCTTT
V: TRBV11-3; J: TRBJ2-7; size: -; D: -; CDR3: CASSSRGPGSEQYF; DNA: TGTGCCAGCAGCTCCCGAGGACCGGGATCGGAGCAGTACTTC
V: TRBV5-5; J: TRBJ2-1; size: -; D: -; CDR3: CASSLTSLVGEQFF; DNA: TGTGCCAGCAGCTTGACTTCGCTGGTTGGTGAGCAGTTCTTC
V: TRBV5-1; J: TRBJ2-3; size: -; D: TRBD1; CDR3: CASSLRQGSTDTQYF; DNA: TGCGCCAGCAGCTTACGACAGGGAAGCACAGATACGCAGTATTTT
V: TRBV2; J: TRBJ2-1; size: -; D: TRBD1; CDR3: CASRVDRGHYNEQFF; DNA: TGTGCCAGCAGAGTAGACAGGGGGCACTACAATGAGCAGTTCTTC
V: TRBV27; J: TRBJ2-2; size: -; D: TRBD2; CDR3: CASSLFSGGFETGELFF; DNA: TGTGCCAGCAGTTTATTTAGCGGGGGCTTCGAAACCGGGGAGCTGTTTTTT
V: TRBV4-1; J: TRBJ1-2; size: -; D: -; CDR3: CASSQVGGAYGYTF; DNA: TGCGCCAGCAGCCAGGTTGGAGGAGCATATGGCTACACCTTC
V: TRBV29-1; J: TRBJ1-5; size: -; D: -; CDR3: CSVVAGANQPQHF; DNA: TGCAGCGTTGTGGCAGGGGCGAATCAGCCCCAGCATTTT
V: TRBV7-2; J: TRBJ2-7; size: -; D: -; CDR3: CASSADRPYEQYF; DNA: TGTGCCAGCAGCGCGGACAGACCCTACGAGCAGTACTTC
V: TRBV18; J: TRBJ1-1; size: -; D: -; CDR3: CASSRGRAANTEAFF; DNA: TGTGCCAGCTCGCGGGGGAGGGCGGCTAACACTGAAGCTTTCTTT
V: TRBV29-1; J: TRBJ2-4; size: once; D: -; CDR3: CSVEEDTLAKNIQYF; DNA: TGCAGCGTTGAAGAAGACACACTAGCCAAAAACATTCAGTACTTC
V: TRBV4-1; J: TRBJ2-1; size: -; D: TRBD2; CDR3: CASSQETAGTSGGSEQFF; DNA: TGCGCCAGCAGCCAAGAAACCGCCGGGACTAGCGGGGGTAGTGAGCAGTTCTTC
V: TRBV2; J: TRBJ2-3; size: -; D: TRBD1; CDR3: CASSTGTGRPDTQYF; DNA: TGTGCCAGCAGCACCGGGACAGGGAGGCCAGATACGCAGTATTTT
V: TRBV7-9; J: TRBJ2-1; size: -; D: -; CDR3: CASSLTGGDYNEQFF; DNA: TGTGCCAGCAGCCTTACAGGGGGGGACTACAATGAGCAGTTCTTC
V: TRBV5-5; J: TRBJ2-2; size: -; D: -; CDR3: CASSLVSLNTGELFF; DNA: TGTGCCAGCAGCTTGGTTAGTCTTAACACCGGGGAGCTGTTTTTT
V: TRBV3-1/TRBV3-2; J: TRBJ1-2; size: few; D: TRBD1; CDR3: CASSRDSGSGYTF; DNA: TGTGCCAGCAGTCGGGACAGTGGGTCTGGCTACACCTTC
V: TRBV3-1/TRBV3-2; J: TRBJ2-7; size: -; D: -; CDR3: CASSPRLSVSSYEQYF; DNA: TGTGCCAGCAGCCCCCGTCTAAGCGTAAGCTCCTACGAGCAGTACTTC
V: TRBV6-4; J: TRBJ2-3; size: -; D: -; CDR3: CASSVGLRSDTQYF; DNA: TGTGCCAGCAGTGTAGGACTCCGGTCAGATACGCAGTATTTT
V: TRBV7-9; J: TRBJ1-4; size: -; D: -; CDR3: CASSTQGINEKLFF; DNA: TGTGCCAGCAGCACCCAGGGGATTAATGAAAAACTGTTTTTT
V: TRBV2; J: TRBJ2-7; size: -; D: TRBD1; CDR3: CASSQGAYEQYF; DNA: TGTGCCAGCAGTCAGGGGGCCTACGAGCAGTACTTC
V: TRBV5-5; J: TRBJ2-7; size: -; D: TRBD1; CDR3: CASSFRPGTGDSYEQYF; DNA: TGTGCCAGCAGCTTCCGACCCGGGACAGGGGATTCCTACGAGCAGTACTTC
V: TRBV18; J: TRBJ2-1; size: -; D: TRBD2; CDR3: CASSPGLAGVVDEQFF; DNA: TGTGCCAGCTCACCCGGACTAGCGGGGGTGGTCGATGAGCAGTTCTTC
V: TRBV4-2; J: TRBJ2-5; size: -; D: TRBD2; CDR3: CASSPRWTSGETQYF; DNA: TGTGCCAGCAGCCCCCGATGGACTAGCGGGGAGACCCAGTACTTC
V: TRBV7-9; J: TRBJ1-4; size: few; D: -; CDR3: CASSLIGINEKLFF; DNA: TGTGCCAGCAGCTTAATCGGGATTAATGAAAAACTGTTTTTT
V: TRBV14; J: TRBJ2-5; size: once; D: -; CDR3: CASSQGMHAGLETQYF; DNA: TGTGCCAGCAGCCAAGGGATGCACGCGGGGTTGGAGACCCAGTACTTC
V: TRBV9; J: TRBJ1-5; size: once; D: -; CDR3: CASSADSTSQPQHF; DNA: TGTGCCAGCAGCGCCGACTCTACCTCCCAGCCCCAGCATTTT
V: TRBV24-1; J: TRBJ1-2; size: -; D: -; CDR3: CATSRGNYGYTF; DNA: TGTGCCACCAGTAGGGGTAACTATGGCTACACCTTC
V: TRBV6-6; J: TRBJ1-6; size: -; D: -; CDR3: CASSYQRGSPLHF; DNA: TGTGCCAGCAGTTACCAGCGGGGTTCACCCCTCCACTTT
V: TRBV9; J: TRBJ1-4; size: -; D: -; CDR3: CASSATSGQLANEKLFF; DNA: TGTGCCAGCAGCGCTACTTCGGGACAACTAGCTAATGAAAAACTGTTTTTT
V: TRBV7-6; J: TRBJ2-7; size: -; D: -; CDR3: CASSLVGQGPYEQYF; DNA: TGTGCCAGCAGCTTAGTAGGCCAGGGGCCCTACGAGCAGTACTTC
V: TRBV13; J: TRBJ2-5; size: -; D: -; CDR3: CASSLGTVRETQYF; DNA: TGTGCCAGCAGCTTAGGGACAGTCCGGGAGACCCAGTACTTC
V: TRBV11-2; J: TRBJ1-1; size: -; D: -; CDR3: CASSSIRGWTEAFF; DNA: TGTGCCAGCAGTTCTATCCGGGGGTGGACTGAAGCTTTCTTT
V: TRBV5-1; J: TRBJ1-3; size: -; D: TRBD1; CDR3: CASSLWGQGKGSGNTIYF; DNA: TGCGCCAGCAGCTTGTGGGGACAGGGGAAGGGCTCTGGAAACACCATATATTTT
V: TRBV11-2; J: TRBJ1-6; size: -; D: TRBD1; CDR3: CASSLGTGPDSPLHF; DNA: TGTGCCAGCAGCTTGGGGACAGGGCCGGATTCACCCCTCCACTTT
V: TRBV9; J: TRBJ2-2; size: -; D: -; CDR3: CASSQLGSGANTGELFF; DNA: TGTGCCAGCAGCCAGCTCGGGTCGGGGGCGAACACCGGGGAGCTGTTTTTT
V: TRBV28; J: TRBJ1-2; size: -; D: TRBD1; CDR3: CASSLLAGGRDYGYTF; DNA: TGTGCCAGCAGTTTACTCGCAGGGGGAAGGGACTATGGCTACACCTTC
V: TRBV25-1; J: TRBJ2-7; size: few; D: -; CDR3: CASSDSGVSFYEQYF; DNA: TGTGCCAGCAGTGATTCAGGGGTTTCCTTCTACGAGCAGTACTTC
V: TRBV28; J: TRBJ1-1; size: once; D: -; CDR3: CASRPQDRGTEAFF; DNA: TGTGCCAGCAGGCCCCAGGACAGAGGGACTGAAGCTTTCTTT